This paragraph reports one T cell receptor beta chain. No antigen is known for it. This same CDR3 is encoded by further DNA sequences in the sample. This specimen comes from a study of vaccination effects on CD4 cells after COVID-19. Study-level findings and limits: Healthy vaccinees' vaccine-induced clones included only 1 of 255 that recognized common cold coronaviruses.

Prior to sequencing, the ViraFEST assay stimulated PBMC with viral peptide pools, which expanded the antigen-specific CD4+ T cells. After less than twelve days in culture, the CD4+ T cells were isolated. Prior SARS-CoV-2 infection was absent in the vaccine recipients, as shown by negative nucleocapsid antibodies. A few million PBMC per well were cultured with approximately 10 IU/ml IL-2 and approximately 9.1 ug/ml peptides. IL-2 medium was substituted for half the medium on days 3 and 7. V dropped 4 bases and J dropped 6; count of bases not matched to a gene: 6. CDR1 and CDR2 from the germline V gene are SGHRS and YFSETQ. The CDR3 length is 13 residues. TCRdb's copy holds only in-frame clones and misses some; the assay was immunoSEQ multiplex PCR. The data hold around 41,000 clones, with around 80% observed a single time.

The TCR was taken from a human donor who received a COVID-19 vaccine. The rearrangement joins TRBV5-1 to TRBJ2-7, with 8 bases matching TRBD1. The specimen was CD4+ T cells from PBMCs cultured with SARS-CoV-2 spike peptides, collected before COVID-19 vaccination. CDR3 in amino acids: CASSLGQGSEQYV. DNA of the CDR3: TGCGCCAGCAGCCTAGGACAGGGAAGCGAGCAGTACGTC.